This T cell receptor beta chain was obtained from a study of beta chain features in type 1 diabetes. Study findings and constraints: Moderately but significantly shorter TCRB CDR3s were found in Type 1 diabetes patients in all four CD4+ subsets.

Concerning this clone: Its matching antigen is unknown.

All of the isolated RNA was reverse transcribed, so expressed TCRB transcripts were sequenced. Clones were read by immunoSEQ multiplex PCR, and TCRdb kept only the in-frame ones, dropping some. The sample includes fewer than 450,000 clones, roughly 14% seen only once; the top ten take roughly 0.015%. Germline V gives CDR1 LNHDA, CDR2 SQIVND (reference sequence). With V trimmed by 9 bases and J by 8 bases, 12 bases remained unmatched. CDR3 length: 13 amino acids. This sequence joins TRBV19 and TRBJ1-2; 7 bases are a match to TRBD1. Sample: naive CD4+ T cells from blood. This TCR was sampled from a woman younger than 35 with type 1 diabetes. In nucleotides, the CDR3 is TGTGCCAGCCTAACTAGACAGGGCGGAGGCTACACCTTC. Translated, it gives CASLTRQGGGYTF. Looking up the rest from reference TRBV19 and TRBJ1-2 gives the full variable domain: DGGITQSPKYLFRKEGQNVTLSCEQNLNHDAMYWYRQDPGQGLRLIYYSQIVNDFQKGDIAEGYSVSREKKESFPLTVTSAQKNPTAFYLCASLTRQGGGYTFGSGTRLTVV.